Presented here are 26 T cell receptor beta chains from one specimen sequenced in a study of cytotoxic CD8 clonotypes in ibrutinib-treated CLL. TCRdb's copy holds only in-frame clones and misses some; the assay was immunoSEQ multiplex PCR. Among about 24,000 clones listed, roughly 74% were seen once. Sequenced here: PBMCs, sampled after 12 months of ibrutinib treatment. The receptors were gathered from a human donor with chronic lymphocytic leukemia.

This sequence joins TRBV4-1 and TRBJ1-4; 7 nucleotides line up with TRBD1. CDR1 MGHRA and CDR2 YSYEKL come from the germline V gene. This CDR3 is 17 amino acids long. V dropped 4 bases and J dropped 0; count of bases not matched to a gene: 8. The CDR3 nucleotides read TGCGCCAGCAGCCTATACCCGACAGGGACAACTAATGAAAAACTGTTTTTT. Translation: CASSLYPTGTTNEKLFF.

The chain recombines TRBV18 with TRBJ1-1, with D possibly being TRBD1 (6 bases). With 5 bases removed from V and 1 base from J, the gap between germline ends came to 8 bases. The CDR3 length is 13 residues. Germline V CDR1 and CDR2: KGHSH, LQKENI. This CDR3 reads CASSSGQNTEAFF. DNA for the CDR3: TGTGCCAGCTCATCGGGACAGAACACTGAAGCTTTCTTT.

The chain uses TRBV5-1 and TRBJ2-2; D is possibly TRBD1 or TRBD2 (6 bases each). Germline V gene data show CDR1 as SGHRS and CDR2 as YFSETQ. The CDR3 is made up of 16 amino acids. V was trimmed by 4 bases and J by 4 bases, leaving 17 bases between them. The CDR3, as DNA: TGCGCCAGCAGCCCCTCGGGGGCCAAGGGCACCGGGGAGCTGTTTTTT. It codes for CASSPSGAKGTGELFF.

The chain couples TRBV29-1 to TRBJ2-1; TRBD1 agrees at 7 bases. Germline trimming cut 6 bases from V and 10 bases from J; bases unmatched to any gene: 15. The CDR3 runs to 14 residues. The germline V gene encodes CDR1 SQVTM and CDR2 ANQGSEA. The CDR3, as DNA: TGCAGCGTCAGACACGACAGGGTCATAATCGAGCAGTTCTTC. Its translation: CSVRHDRVIIEQFF.

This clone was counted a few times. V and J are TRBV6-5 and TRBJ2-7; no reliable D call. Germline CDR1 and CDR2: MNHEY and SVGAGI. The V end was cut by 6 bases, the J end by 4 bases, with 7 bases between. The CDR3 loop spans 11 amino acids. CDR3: CASSSLYEQYF. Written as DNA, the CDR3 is TGTGCCAGCAGCTCACTATACGAGCAGTACTTC.

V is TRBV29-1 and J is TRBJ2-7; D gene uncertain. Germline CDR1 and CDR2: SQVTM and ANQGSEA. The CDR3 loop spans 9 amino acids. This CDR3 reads CSVCDTKGV. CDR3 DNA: TGCAGCGTTTGTGACACAAAAGGAGTC.

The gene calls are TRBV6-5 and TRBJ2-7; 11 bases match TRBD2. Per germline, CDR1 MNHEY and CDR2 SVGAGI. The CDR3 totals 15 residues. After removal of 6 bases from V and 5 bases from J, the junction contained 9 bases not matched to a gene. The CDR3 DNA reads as TGTGCCAGCAGCGACCCGACTAGCGGGGACCACGAGCAGTACTTC. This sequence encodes CASSDPTSGDHEQYF.

The CDR3 region is CASSLAQGPYEQYF. Here the CDR3 DNA reads TGCGCCAGCAGCTTGGCACAGGGTCCCTACGAGCAGTACTTC. The V gene is TRBV5-1, the J gene TRBJ2-5, with D perhaps matching TRBD1 (6 bases). The DNA end favors TRBJ2-7, so the J call may be wrong. CDR1 and CDR2 (germline): SGHRS, YFSETQ. The CDR3 has 14 amino acids.

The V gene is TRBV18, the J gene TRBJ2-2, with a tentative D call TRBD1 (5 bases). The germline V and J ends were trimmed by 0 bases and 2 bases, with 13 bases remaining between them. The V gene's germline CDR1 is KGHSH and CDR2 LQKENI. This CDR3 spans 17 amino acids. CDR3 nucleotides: TGTGCCAGCTCACCACCGGTATGGACACTTAACACCGGGGAGCTGTTTTTT. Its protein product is CASSPPVWTLNTGELFF. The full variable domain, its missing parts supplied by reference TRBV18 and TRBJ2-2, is NAGVMQNPRHLVRRRGQEARLRCSPMKGHSHVYWYRQLPEEGLKFMVYLQKENIIDESGMPKERFSAEFPKEGPSILRIQQVVRGDSAAYFCASSPPVWTLNTGELFFGEGSRLTVL.

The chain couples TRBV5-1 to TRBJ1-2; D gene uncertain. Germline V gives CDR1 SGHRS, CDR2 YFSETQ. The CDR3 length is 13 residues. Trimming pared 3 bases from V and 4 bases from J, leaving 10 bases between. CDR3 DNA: TGCGCCAGCAGCTACGGACGGAGCTATGGCTACACCTTC. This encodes CASSYGRSYGYTF.

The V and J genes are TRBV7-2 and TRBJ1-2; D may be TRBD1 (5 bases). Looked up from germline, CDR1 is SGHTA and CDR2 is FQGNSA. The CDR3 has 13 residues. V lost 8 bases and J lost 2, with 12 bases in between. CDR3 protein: CASQPGANYGYTF. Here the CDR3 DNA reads TGTGCCAGCCAGCCCGGGGCGAACTATGGCTACACCTTC.

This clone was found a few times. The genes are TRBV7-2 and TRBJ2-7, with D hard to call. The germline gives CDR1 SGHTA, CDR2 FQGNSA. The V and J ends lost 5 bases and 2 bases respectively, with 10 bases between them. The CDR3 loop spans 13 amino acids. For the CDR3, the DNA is TGTGCCAGCAGCCTATCCCCGACCTACGAGCAGTACTTC. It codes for CASSLSPTYEQYF.

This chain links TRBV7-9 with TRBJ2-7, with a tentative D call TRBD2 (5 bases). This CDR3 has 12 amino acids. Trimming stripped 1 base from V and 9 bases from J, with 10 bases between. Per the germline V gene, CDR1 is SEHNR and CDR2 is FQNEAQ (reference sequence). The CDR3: CASSLGSGGQYF. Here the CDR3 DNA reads TGTGCCAGCAGCTTAGGTAGTGGAGGGCAGTACTTC.

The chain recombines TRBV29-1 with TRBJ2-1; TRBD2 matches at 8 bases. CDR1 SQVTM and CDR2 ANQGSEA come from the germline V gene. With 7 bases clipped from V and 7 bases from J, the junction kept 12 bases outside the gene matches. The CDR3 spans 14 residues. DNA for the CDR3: TGCAGCGCGCAAGTAACGGGGGGGTCTAATGAGCAGTTCTTC. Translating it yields CSAQVTGGSNEQFF.

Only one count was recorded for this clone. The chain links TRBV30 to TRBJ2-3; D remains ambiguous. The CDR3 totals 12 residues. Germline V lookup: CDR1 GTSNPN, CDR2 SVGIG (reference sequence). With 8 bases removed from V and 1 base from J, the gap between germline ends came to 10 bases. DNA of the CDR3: TGTGCCGCCGGGTCGCGCACAGATACGCAGTATTTT. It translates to CAAGSRTDTQYF.

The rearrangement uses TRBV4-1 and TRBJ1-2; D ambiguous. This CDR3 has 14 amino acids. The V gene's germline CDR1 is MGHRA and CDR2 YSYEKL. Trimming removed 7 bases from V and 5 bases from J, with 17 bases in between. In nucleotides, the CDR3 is TGCGCCAGCAAATCTCACAGTTTCCCTTATGGCTACACCTTC. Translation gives CASKSHSFPYGYTF.

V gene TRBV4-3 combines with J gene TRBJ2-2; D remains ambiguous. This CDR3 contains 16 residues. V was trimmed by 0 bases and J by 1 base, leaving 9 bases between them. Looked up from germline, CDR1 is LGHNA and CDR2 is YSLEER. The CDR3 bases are TGCGCCAGCAGCCAAGATTTCCTGAGGAACACCGGGGAGCTGTTTTTT. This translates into CASSQDFLRNTGELFF.

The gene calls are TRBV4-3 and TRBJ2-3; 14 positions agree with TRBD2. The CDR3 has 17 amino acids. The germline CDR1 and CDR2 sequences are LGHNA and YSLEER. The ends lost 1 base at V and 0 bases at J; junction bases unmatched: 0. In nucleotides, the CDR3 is TGCGCCAGCAGCCAAGGGACTAGCGGGGGGAGCACAGATACGCAGTATTTT. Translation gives CASSQGTSGGSTDTQYF.

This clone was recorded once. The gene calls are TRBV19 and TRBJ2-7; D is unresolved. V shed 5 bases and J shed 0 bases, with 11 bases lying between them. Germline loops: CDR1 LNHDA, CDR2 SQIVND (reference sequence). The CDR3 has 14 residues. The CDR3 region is CASSPDSSSYEQYF. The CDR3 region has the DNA TGTGCCAGTAGTCCAGACTCGTCCTCCTACGAGCAGTACTTC.

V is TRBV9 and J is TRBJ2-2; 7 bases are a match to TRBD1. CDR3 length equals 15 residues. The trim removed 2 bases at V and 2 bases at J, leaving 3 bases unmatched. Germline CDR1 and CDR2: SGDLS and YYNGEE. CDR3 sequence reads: CASSVKGANTGELFF. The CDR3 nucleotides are TGTGCCAGCAGCGTCAAGGGGGCAAACACCGGGGAGCTGTTTTTT.

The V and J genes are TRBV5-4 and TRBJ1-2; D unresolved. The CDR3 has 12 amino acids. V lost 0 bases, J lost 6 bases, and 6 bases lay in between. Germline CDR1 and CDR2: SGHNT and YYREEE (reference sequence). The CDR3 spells CASSLGQDGYTF. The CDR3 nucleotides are TGTGCCAGCAGCTTGGGACAAGATGGCTACACCTTC.

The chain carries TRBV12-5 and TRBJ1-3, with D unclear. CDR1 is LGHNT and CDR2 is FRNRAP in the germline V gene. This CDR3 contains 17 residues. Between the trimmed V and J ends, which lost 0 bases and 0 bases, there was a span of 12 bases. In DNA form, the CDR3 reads TGTGCTAGTGGTTTGGTATTAGGGCTGGACTCTGGAAACACCATATATTTT. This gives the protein CASGLVLGLDSGNTIYF.

The DNA of the CDR3 is TGCGCCAGCAGTGAGTTAGCGGGGGGGCGGATTTGGAAGACCCAGTACTTC. It translates to CASSELAGGRIWKTQYF. This sequence joins TRBV10-2 and TRBJ2-5; 11 bases agree with TRBD2. Germline V gene sequence: CDR1 WSHSY, CDR2 SAAADI. Trimming cost V 1 base and J 6 bases; bases outside gene matches: 10. This CDR3 contains 17 residues.

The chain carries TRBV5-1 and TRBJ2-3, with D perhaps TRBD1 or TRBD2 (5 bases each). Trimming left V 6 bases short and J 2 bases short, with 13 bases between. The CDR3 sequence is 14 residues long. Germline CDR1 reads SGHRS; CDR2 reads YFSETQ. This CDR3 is CASTLGVATDTQYF. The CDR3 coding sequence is TGCGCCAGCACGCTGGGGGTAGCCACAGATACGCAGTATTTT.

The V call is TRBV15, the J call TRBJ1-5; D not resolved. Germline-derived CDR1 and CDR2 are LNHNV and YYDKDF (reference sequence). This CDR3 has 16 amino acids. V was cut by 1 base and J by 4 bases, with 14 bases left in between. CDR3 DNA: TGTGCCACCAGCAGAGCCCGATCGATTGGGAATCAGCCCCAGCATTTT. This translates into CATSRARSIGNQPQHF.

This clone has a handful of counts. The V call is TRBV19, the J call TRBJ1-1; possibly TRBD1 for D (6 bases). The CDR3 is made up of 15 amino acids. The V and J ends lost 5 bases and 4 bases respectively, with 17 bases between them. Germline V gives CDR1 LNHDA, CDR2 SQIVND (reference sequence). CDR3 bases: TGTGCCAGTAGTCTCCTGACAGGAGTAATCACTGAAGCTTTCTTT. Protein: CASSLLTGVITEAFF.